This is a list of T cell receptor beta chains from one sample in a study of T cells in Graves' hyperthyroidism and ophthalmopathy. TCRdb redid the calling of the multiplex PCR reads with MiXCR, one entry per CDR3 protein. Among approximately 700,000 distinct CDR3 sequences listed, about 45% were seen once. The sequenced sample consisted of peripheral blood or thyroid tissue (not recorded which). The receptors come from an adult man with Graves' disease, either hyperthyroidism or ophthalmopathy (not recorded which). Each CDR3 is given with its conserved first and last residue. A D gene is named only where the DNA matches it firmly. Some rows mark clone size as missing; the rest say once, few, many or name a class of expanded clone.

j_call d_call v_call clone_size cdr3_length cdr3_aa cdr3_nt
TRBJ1-2 NA TRBV29-1 NA 13 CSVSGKEIYGYTF TGCAGCGTTTCCGGGAAGGAGATTTATGGCTACACCTTC
TRBJ2-2 NA TRBV7-3 many 12 CASSFGRGELFF TGTGCCAGCAGCTTCGGACGCGGGGAGCTGTTTTTT
TRBJ2-7 TRBD2 TRBV20-1 NA 17 CSARDPLLSGRVYEQYF TGCAGTGCTAGAGATCCCCTCCTGAGCGGGAGGGTCTACGAGCAGTACTTC
TRBJ1-1 TRBD1 TRBV2 NA 13 CASWGQADTEAFF TGTGCCAGCTGGGGACAGGCGGACACTGAAGCTTTCTTT
TRBJ1-6 NA TRBV2 NA 14 CASSEGRGNSPLHF TGTGCCAGCAGTGAAGGTAGAGGCAATTCACCCCTCCACTTT
TRBJ1-5 NA TRBV12-3/TRBV12-4 NA 13 CASSFGGARTQHF TGTGCCAGCAGTTTCGGGGGGGCTAGGACCCAGCATTTT
TRBJ2-7 NA TRBV7-8 NA 15 CASSLVFGQGREQYF TGTGCCAGCAGCTTAGTGTTCGGGCAGGGGCGGGAGCAGTACTTC
TRBJ1-1 NA TRBV5-1 few 14 CASTTDRVNTEAFF TGCGCCAGCACCACCGATCGGGTGAACACTGAAGCTTTCTTT
TRBJ2-2 NA TRBV20-1 NA 13 CSVYRARTGELFF TGCAGTGTCTATCGGGCGCGGACCGGGGAGCTGTTTTTT
TRBJ1-1 NA TRBV7-8 few 16 CASSPLAGPKNTEAFF TGTGCCAGCAGCCCTTTGGCGGGGCCCAAGAACACTGAAGCTTTCTTT